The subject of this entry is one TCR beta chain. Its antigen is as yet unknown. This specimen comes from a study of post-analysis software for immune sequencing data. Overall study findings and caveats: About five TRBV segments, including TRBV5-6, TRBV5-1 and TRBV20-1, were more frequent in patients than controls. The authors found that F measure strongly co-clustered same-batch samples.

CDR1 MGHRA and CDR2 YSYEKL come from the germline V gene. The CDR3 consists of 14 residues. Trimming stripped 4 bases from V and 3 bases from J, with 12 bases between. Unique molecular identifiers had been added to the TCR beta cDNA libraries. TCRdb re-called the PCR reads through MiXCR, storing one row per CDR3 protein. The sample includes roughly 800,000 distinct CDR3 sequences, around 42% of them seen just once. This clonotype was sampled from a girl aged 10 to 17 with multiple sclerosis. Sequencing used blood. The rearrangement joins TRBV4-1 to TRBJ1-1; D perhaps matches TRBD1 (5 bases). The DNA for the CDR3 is TGCGCCAGCAGCCCCGCGGGGGTAGACACTGAAGCTTTCTTT. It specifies CASSPAGVDTEAFF.